Each of the 32 T cell receptor beta chains below was sequenced from the same sample in a study of radiotherapy plus CTLA-4 blockade in lung cancer (dated by TCRdb to 2016 to 2019). The receptor library was made with the immunoSEQ multiplex PCR assay. The table comes from immuneACCESS by way of TCRdb, which keeps in-frame sequences with V and J called. Part of the clones is missing from these tables; in studies checked, under half for an unresolved V gene and the rest for unknown reasons. The sample table records 20,000 to 25,000 clones; approximately 70% of these occur just once. The ten largest clones take up over 3% of the sample. Material: peripheral blood, obtained from a patient treated with radiotherapy plus ipilimumab. Receptors originate from a human donor with non-small cell lung cancer who had stable disease on radiotherapy plus ipilimumab.

The chain combines TRBV6-5 with TRBJ2-3, with no clear D. Per the germline V gene, CDR1 is MNHEY and CDR2 is SVGAGI. The CDR3 is 13 amino acids. V dropped 0 bases and J dropped 2 bases, with 3 bases sitting between them. This CDR3 reads CASSYSHTDTQYF. The CDR3 DNA follows: TGTGCCAGCAGTTACTCGCACACAGATACGCAGTATTTT.

The chain uses TRBV29-1 and TRBJ1-1; D is ambiguous. Germline CDR1 SQVTM, CDR2 ANQGSEA. Trimming pared 5 bases from V and 1 base from J, leaving 8 bases between. The CDR3 runs to 12 residues. The CDR3 region has the DNA TGCAGCGTTAGGACGGGGAACACTGAAGCTTTCTTT. Translated: CSVRTGNTEAFF.

This clone has a handful of counts. The J gene is TRBJ2-7, the V gene TRBV7-2; D might be TRBD1 (6 bases). V lost 5 bases and J 5 bases, leaving 7 bases between the germline ends. Germline V CDR1 and CDR2: SGHTA, FQGNSA. The CDR3 length is 11 residues. The CDR3: CASSDRNEQYF. CDR3 in DNA: TGTGCCAGCAGCGACAGGAACGAGCAGTACTTC.

This chain uses TRBV19 with TRBJ2-1; 16 bases match TRBD2. This CDR3 has 20 amino acids. Losses at the gene ends were 5 bases for V and 0 bases for J; bases not matched to a gene: 10. CDR1 LNHDA and CDR2 SQIVND come from the germline V gene (reference sequence). The CDR3 protein is CASSSLIGTSGRGSYNEQFF. CDR3 bases: TGTGCCAGTAGTTCCCTTATCGGGACTAGCGGGAGGGGCTCCTACAATGAGCAGTTCTTC.

The V gene is TRBV11-2, the J gene TRBJ2-7; D is ambiguous. Looked up from germline, CDR1 is SGHAT and CDR2 is FQNNGV. The CDR3 totals 13 residues. V lost 5 bases, J lost 6 bases, and 14 bases lay in between. The CDR3 bases are TGTGCCAGCAGCCAGGTAAATGCCGGCGAGCAGTACTTC. The encoded protein is CASSQVNAGEQYF.

V usage is TRBV27 and J usage is TRBJ2-1; 8 nucleotides match TRBD2. V was pared by 5 bases and J by 14 bases, with 11 bases of the junction left unmatched. Germline lookup yields CDR1 MNHEY and CDR2 SMNVEV (reference sequence). CDR3 length: 13 residues. For the CDR3, the DNA is TGTGCCAGCAGTCTCGAACCCAGCGGGAGAAAGTTCTTC. Translating it yields CASSLEPSGRKFF.

V gene TRBV9 combines with J gene TRBJ2-1, with D possibly matching TRBD2 (5 bases). CDR1 and CDR2 (germline): SGDLS, YYNGEE. This CDR3 region has 15 residues. The germline V and J ends were trimmed by 1 base and 5 bases, with 13 bases remaining between them. The CDR3 loop is CASSVSGLYHNEQFF. The CDR3 nucleotides read TGTGCCAGCAGCGTATCCGGACTTTACCACAATGAGCAGTTCTTC.

This clone has only a few counts. This chain joins TRBV5-5 and TRBJ2-1; 8 bases agree with TRBD2. Germline CDR1 and CDR2: SGHKS and YYEKEE (reference sequence). V lost 0 bases and J lost 10; bases outside the gene matches: 15. The CDR3 consists of 17 residues. The chain's CDR3 is CASSLGLRAGDSKEQFF. For the CDR3, the DNA is TGTGCCAGCAGCTTGGGATTGAGAGCGGGAGATAGCAAGGAGCAGTTCTTC. The whole variable domain, filled in from reference TRBV5-5 and TRBJ2-1, reads DAGVTQSPTHLIKTRGQQVTLRCSPISGHKSVSWYQQVLGQGPQFIFQYYEKEERGRGNFPDRFSARQFPNYSSELNVNALLLGDSALYLCASSLGLRAGDSKEQFFGPGTRLTVL.

This clone was seen more than once but under ten times. The chain uses TRBV5-1 and TRBJ2-1; 14 positions match TRBD2. V shed 5 bases and J 7 bases; nucleotides not matched to a gene: 17. The length of the CDR3 is 19 residues. CDR1 and CDR2 (germline): SGHRS, YFSETQ. CDR3 DNA sequence: TGCGCCAGCAGTTACGGGGGACTAGCGGGAGCTCCCCCGGGGAATGAGCAGTTCTTC. This codes for CASSYGGLAGAPPGNEQFF.

The rearrangement links TRBV9 to TRBJ2-3; D is perhaps TRBD1 or TRBD2 (5 bases each). This CDR3 is built from 16 residues. Trimming cost V 4 bases and J 4 bases, with 19 bases left between them. Germline loops: CDR1 SGDLS, CDR2 YYNGEE. CDR3 protein: CASSPGGRQTSDTQYF. The CDR3 region has the DNA TGTGCCAGCAGCCCAGGAGGCAGACAGACTTCAGATACGCAGTATTTT.

This chain connects TRBV27 to TRBJ2-1, with D uncertain. Germline assignment: CDR1 MNHEY and CDR2 SMNVEV (reference sequence). The CDR3 loop spans 13 amino acids. The germline V and J ends were trimmed by 6 bases and 4 bases, with 10 bases remaining between them. The CDR3 reads CASSRTSYNEQFF. CDR3 coding DNA: TGTGCCAGCAGCCGTACATCATACAATGAGCAGTTCTTC.

The chain has TRBV6-1 and TRBJ1-2, with 7 bases that match TRBD1. V trimming: 5 bases; J trimming: 6 bases; junction bases outside the gene matches: 6. CDR1 MNHNS and CDR2 SASEGT come from the germline V gene. The CDR3 length is 13 residues. The CDR3 DNA reads as TGTGCCAGCAGTACGGGGACAGTGAATGGCTACACCTTC. Translation: CASSTGTVNGYTF.

The chain has TRBV7-2 and TRBJ1-1; D is possibly TRBD1 (5 bases). This CDR3 contains 14 residues. The V gene lost 5 bases and the J gene lost 9 bases, with 19 bases spanning the gap. Germline CDR1 is SGHTA and CDR2 is FQGNSA. For the CDR3, the DNA is TGTGCCAGCAGCGTAAGGGGTAGGGAGTGGCAAGCTTTCTTT. Protein sequence: CASSVRGREWQAFF.

The V gene is TRBV9, the J gene TRBJ2-7, with D perhaps TRBD2 (5 bases). Germline loops: CDR1 SGDLS, CDR2 YYNGEE. The CDR3 extends over 17 amino acids. Trimming left V 4 bases short and J 3 bases short, with 23 bases between. The CDR3 region is CASSSNRGFQVDYEQYF. CDR3 DNA: TGTGCCAGCAGCTCCAACCGAGGGTTCCAGGTCGACTACGAGCAGTACTTC.

The V gene is TRBV18, the J gene TRBJ2-2; TRBD1 aligns across 7 bases. V shed 3 bases and J 1 base; nucleotides not matched to a gene: 5. Germline loops: CDR1 KGHSH, CDR2 LQKENI. The CDR3 consists of 16 residues. The CDR3 spells CASSPIRTGNTGELFF. Here the CDR3 DNA reads TGTGCCAGCTCACCGATTAGGACAGGGAACACCGGGGAGCTGTTTTTT.

By share, this clone ranks as medium-sized. This chain joins TRBV7-3 and TRBJ2-5; D perhaps matches TRBD2 (5 bases). The germline V gene encodes CDR1 SGHTA and CDR2 FQGTGA. CDR3 length: 13 residues. Trimming pared 3 bases from V and 4 bases from J, leaving 9 bases between. The CDR3 is CASSFSGRETQYF. Written as DNA, the CDR3 is TGTGCCAGCAGCTTCTCGGGGAGAGAGACCCAGTACTTC.

The chain uses TRBV6-8 and TRBJ2-2, with 9 bases that match TRBD2. There are 19 residues in the CDR3. The germline V gene encodes CDR1 MNHGY and CDR2 SAAAGT. Unmatched junction bases numbered 8, after V lost 0 bases and J lost 0 bases. CDR3 region: CASSYSGGSGRPNTGELFF. CDR3 nucleotides: TGTGCCAGCAGTTACTCCGGCGGGAGCGGGAGGCCGAACACCGGGGAGCTGTTTTTT.

V and J are TRBV4-1 and TRBJ2-3; unclear D gene. The germline V gene has CDR1 MGHRA and CDR2 YSYEKL. The CDR3 sequence is 12 residues long. With 0 bases removed from V and 7 bases from J, the gap between germline ends came to 5 bases. In DNA form, the CDR3 reads TGCGCCAGCAGCCAAGACTCAAATACGCAGTATTTT. As protein: CASSQDSNTQYF.

The J gene is TRBJ2-7, the V gene TRBV28; the match to TRBD2 covers 10 bases. V was pared by 7 bases and J by 3 bases, with 9 bases of the junction left unmatched. This CDR3 contains 15 residues. CDR1 is MDHEN and CDR2 is SYDVKM in the germline V gene. CDR3 sequence (DNA): TGTGCCAGCACCTCAGTAGCGGGAGGTCGCTACGAGCAGTACTTC. Protein product: CASTSVAGGRYEQYF.

Here the CDR3 DNA reads TGTGCCAGCAGAACAGGGGGCCCCCAAGAGACCCAGTACTTC. Translation: CASRTGGPQETQYF. V and J are TRBV2 and TRBJ2-5; TRBD1 agrees at 9 bases. The CDR3 sequence is 14 residues long. With V trimmed by 6 bases and J by 1 base, 3 bases remained unmatched. The germline CDR1 and CDR2 sequences are SNHLY and FYNNEI.

This chain joins TRBV5-1 and TRBJ1-2; weak D call: TRBD1 (6 bases). The ends were cut back, 3 bases at V and 6 bases at J, with 18 bases in the middle. This CDR3 is built from 15 residues. Germline CDR1 SGHRS, CDR2 YFSETQ. CDR3 loop: CASSSTGTPQNGYTF. The CDR3 DNA follows: TGCGCCAGCAGCTCCACAGGGACACCGCAGAATGGCTACACCTTC.

The rearrangement links TRBV19 to TRBJ2-3; 7 nucleotides align to TRBD1. This CDR3 region has 17 residues. Germline loops: CDR1 LNHDA, CDR2 SQIVND (reference sequence). The V gene end was trimmed by 5 bases and the J gene end by 1 base; junction bases not matched to a gene: 12. This chain's CDR3 is CASSPRTGSKGTDTQYF. The CDR3 DNA is TGTGCCAGTAGTCCACGGACAGGATCAAAGGGCACAGATACGCAGTATTTT.

In its sample, this clone was seen a few times. The J gene is TRBJ1-1, the V gene TRBV7-8; a weak D match, TRBD1 (6 bases). Germline lookup yields CDR1 SGHVS and CDR2 FQNEAQ. The V and J ends lost 3 bases and 0 bases respectively, with 8 bases between them. The CDR3 totals 14 residues. The CDR3 coding sequence is TGTGCCAGCAGCTTGGACAGAATGAACACTGAAGCTTTCTTT. It encodes CASSLDRMNTEAFF.

The chain couples TRBV5-1 to TRBJ2-3; TRBD2 is a possible D gene (5 bases). Germline CDR1 SGHRS, CDR2 YFSETQ. V was pared by 0 bases and J by 5 bases, with 10 bases between. This CDR3 has 14 residues. CDR3 nucleotide sequence: TGCGCCAGCAGCTTGGCGGACTTTGGAGATACGCAGTATTTT. This codes for CASSLADFGDTQYF.

For the CDR3, the DNA is TGTGCCAGCAGCGTCTCTGGAAACACCATATATTTT. Translation: CASSVSGNTIYF. This chain uses TRBV28 with TRBJ1-3, with D hard to call. CDR1 and CDR2 (germline): MDHEN, SYDVKM. The CDR3 contains 12 residues. The V end was cut by 6 bases, the J end by 0 bases, with 3 bases between. Drawing the rest from reference TRBV28 and TRBJ1-3, the complete variable domain is DVKVTQSSRYLVKRTGEKVFLECVQDMDHENMFWYRQDPGLGLRLIYFSYDVKMKEKGDIPEGYSVSREKKERFSLILESASTNQTSMYLCASSVSGNTIYFGEGSWLTVV.

Concerning this clone: Other DNA sequences in the sample encode the same CDR3. The V call is TRBV4-2, the J call TRBJ2-7; D might be TRBD1 (5 bases). This CDR3 is built from 16 residues. The V and J ends lost 3 bases and 6 bases respectively, with 21 bases between them. Germline values: CDR1 LGHNA, CDR2 YNFKEQ. CDR3 sequence (DNA): TGTGCCAGCAGCCAGGGCAGGGTTAGGGAACTTGGCGAGCAGTACTTC. Encoded protein: CASSQGRVRELGEQYF.

V usage is TRBV28 and J usage is TRBJ1-1; D is possibly TRBD1 (6 bases). This CDR3 comprises 14 residues. Trimming removed 3 bases from V and 5 bases from J, with 13 bases in between. The germline V gene has CDR1 MDHEN and CDR2 SYDVKM. The CDR3 nucleotides read TGTGCCAGCAGTTTGGGACATCTAGAAACTGAAGCTTTCTTT. This sequence encodes CASSLGHLETEAFF.

This clone was seen just once. CDR3 in DNA: TGTGCCAGCAGCCGTGTGGGAGGGATTATGGGTGCGCAGTATTTT. As protein: CASSRVGGIMGAQYF. The chain uses TRBV14 and TRBJ2-3, with 7 bases lining up with TRBD2. Germline trimming cut 4 bases from V and 10 bases from J; bases unmatched to any gene: 14. Germline V gene lookup returns CDR1 SGHDN and CDR2 FVKESK. This CDR3 has 15 residues.

V gene TRBV2 combines with J gene TRBJ2-1; no clear D gene. CDR1 is SNHLY and CDR2 is FYNNEI in the germline V gene. V dropped 3 bases and J dropped 5 bases, with 11 bases sitting between them. The CDR3 extends over 14 amino acids. CDR3: CASSDWALNNEQFF. The CDR3 region has the DNA TGTGCCAGCAGTGACTGGGCCCTAAACAATGAGCAGTTCTTC.

The sample holds a few counts of this clone. The chain recombines TRBV6-5 with TRBJ2-3; no clear D gene. Trimming pared 6 bases from V and 1 base from J, leaving 11 bases between. Germline CDR1 is MNHEY and CDR2 is SVGAGI. This CDR3 has 14 residues. The CDR3 loop reads CASREYLGTDTQYF. The DNA for the CDR3 is TGTGCCAGCAGGGAGTATCTGGGCACAGATACGCAGTATTTT.

This clone came up a few times. The rearrangement joins TRBV11-3 to TRBJ2-1; 9 bases are a match to TRBD1. The junction had 11 bases not matched to a gene; V was cut back by 5 bases and J by 12 bases. The CDR3 consists of 14 residues. Per germline, CDR1 SGHNT and CDR2 YENEEA. The CDR3 reads CASSQQTGGQGQFF. The CDR3 DNA sequence: TGTGCCAGCAGCCAACAGACAGGGGGTCAGGGGCAGTTCTTC.

This clone came up a few times. This chain joins TRBV5-4 and TRBJ1-2, with D tentatively TRBD1 (6 bases). The CDR3 is made up of 14 amino acids. Trimming took 0 bases from V and 2 from J, leaving 8 bases between them. Germline CDR1 and CDR2: SGHNT and YYREEE (reference sequence). CDR3 DNA sequence: TGTGCCAGCAGCTTGGTAACAGGGAACTATGGCTACACCTTC. Protein sequence: CASSLVTGNYGYTF.